This T cell receptor beta chain originates from a study of T cells in narcolepsy. Study summary: Patients with NT1 or NT2 and healthy control donors were enrolled.

Clones were read by immunoSEQ multiplex PCR, and TCRdb kept only the in-frame ones, dropping some. The sample lists tens of thousands of clones, roughly 84% occurring once. The CDR3 has 14 amino acids. CDR1 and CDR2 from the germline V gene are SGDLS and YYNGEE. The V end was cut by 2 bases, the J end by 1 base, with 6 bases between. General study findings and limits: Same-patient CSF and blood CD4+ T cell clonotypes included HCRT-specific and TRIB2-specific autoreactive ones.

As for this clone: The antigen is not known.

This receptor was obtained from a human donor with narcolepsy. The gene calls are TRBV9 and TRBJ1-4; a weak D match, TRBD1 (5 bases). Sequences were obtained from CD45RA- memory CD4+ T cells from PBMCs. The DNA of the CDR3 is TGTGCCAGCAGCGTGGGGGGAACTAATGAAAAACTGTTTTTT. Its translation is CASSVGGTNEKLFF.